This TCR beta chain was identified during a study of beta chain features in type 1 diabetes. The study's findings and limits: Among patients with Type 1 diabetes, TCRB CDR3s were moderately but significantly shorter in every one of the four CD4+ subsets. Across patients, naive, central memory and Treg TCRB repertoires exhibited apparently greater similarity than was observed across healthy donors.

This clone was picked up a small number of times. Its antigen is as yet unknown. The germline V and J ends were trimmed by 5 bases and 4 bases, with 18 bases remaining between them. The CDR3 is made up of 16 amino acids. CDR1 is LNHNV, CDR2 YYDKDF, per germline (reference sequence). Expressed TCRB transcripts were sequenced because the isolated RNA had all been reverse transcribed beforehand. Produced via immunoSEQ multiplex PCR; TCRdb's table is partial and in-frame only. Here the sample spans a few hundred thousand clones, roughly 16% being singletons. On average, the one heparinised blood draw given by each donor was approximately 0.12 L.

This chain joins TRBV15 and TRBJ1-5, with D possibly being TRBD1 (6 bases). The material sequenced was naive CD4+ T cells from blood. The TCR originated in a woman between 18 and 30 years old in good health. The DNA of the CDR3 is TGTGCCACCAGCTCACCGCAGGGGAGCAAGAATCAGCCCCAGCATTTT. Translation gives CATSSPQGSKNQPQHF.